A single sample gave rise to the 21 T cell receptor beta chains below, sequenced in a study of spatial heterogeneity in lung cancer. Time point here: sample taken at primary tumor resection. Study-wide results and limits: Mutation tallies in tumors tracked expanded intratumoral alpha and beta TCR counts.

Their specific antigens are unknown. TCRdb reprocessed the 5' RACE reads via MiXCR and lists one record per CDR3 protein. The sample contains roughly 9,800 distinct CDR3 sequences, about 12% of which appear only once. The sample was lung tumor tissue, taken at surgery. These receptors all stem from a female donor with early-stage non-small cell lung cancer.

This clonotype is labeled medium-sized. V is TRBV6-5 and J is TRBJ2-2, with TRBD2 matching 10 bases. V was clipped by 6 bases and J by 8 bases; unmatched bases: 12. This CDR3 comprises 16 residues. In germline, CDR1 is MNHEY, CDR2 SVGAGI. The CDR3 here is CASSNILAGGRGELFF. In DNA, the CDR3 is TGTGCCAGCAGCAACATCTTAGCGGGGGGTAGGGGGGAGCTGTTTTTT.

In its sample, this clonotype was seen a few times. The V call is TRBV15, the J call TRBJ1-1; no clear D gene. The V and J ends lost 6 bases and 0 bases respectively, with 14 bases between them. Germline V gene sequence: CDR1 LNHNV, CDR2 YYDKDF (reference sequence). The CDR3 contains 15 residues. The CDR3 region has the DNA TGTGCCACCAGTCCTTCCCGAACCCTGAACACTGAAGCTTTCTTT. Translation: CATSPSRTLNTEAFF.

By share of the sample, this clonotype is medium-sized. This CDR3 is CASSQEGGILPPLHF. Written as DNA, the CDR3 is TGTGCCAGCAGCCAAGAGGGGGGTATACTCCCACCCCTCCACTTT. V is TRBV4-2 and J is TRBJ1-6, with a weak D call TRBD1 (5 bases). Germline V CDR1 and CDR2: LGHNA, YNFKEQ. The CDR3 is made up of 15 amino acids. V was shortened by 0 bases and J by 11 bases, with 14 bases between the two germline ends.

This clonotype appeared many times. CDR3 DNA sequence: TGTGCCACCAGTGATTTTGGGGGGCACACCGGGGAGCTGTTTTTT. Translated: CATSDFGGHTGELFF. The J gene is TRBJ2-2, the V gene TRBV24-1, with D perhaps TRBD1 or TRBD2 (6 bases each). Germline CDR1 and CDR2: KGHDR and SFDVKD. The CDR3 is made up of 15 amino acids. Trimming pared 1 base from V and 3 bases from J, leaving 8 bases between.

Within the sample, this clonotype is medium-sized. The CDR3 nucleotides are TGTGCCAGCAGCCCCTCGCGGGTACCCTACGAGCAGTACTTC. Its protein is CASSPSRVPYEQYF. This chain links TRBV7-9 with TRBJ2-7; a weak D match, TRBD2 (5 bases). Germline CDR1 is SEHNR and CDR2 is FQNEAQ (reference sequence). The germline V and J ends were trimmed by 5 bases and 2 bases, with 13 bases remaining between them. The CDR3 sequence is 14 residues long.

This clonotype is medium-sized (0.01 to 0.1%) in the sample. The V gene is TRBV12-1, the J gene TRBJ1-5. TRBV12-1 is shown as a pseudogene. CDR3 length: 15 residues. The CDR3 DNA reads TGTGCCAGCAGCTTCAGACCGTATAGCAATCAGCCCCAGCATTTT. As protein: CASSFRPYSNQPQHF.

This clonotype counts as medium-sized. The V and J genes are TRBV7-6 and TRBJ2-3; no clear D. Germline CDR1 SGHVS, CDR2 FNYEAQ. The V end lost 7 bases, the J end lost 4 bases, and 12 bases lay between the germline ends. The CDR3 consists of 13 residues. The DNA for the CDR3 is TGTGCCAGCACCCCTAGGAGTGCAGATACGCAGTATTTT. Protein: CASTPRSADTQYF.

This clonotype qualifies as medium-sized. V is TRBV7-2 and J is TRBJ1-1; 9 positions match TRBD1. This CDR3 spans 14 amino acids. V was pared by 4 bases and J by 6 bases, with 6 bases of the junction left unmatched. The germline gives CDR1 SGHTA, CDR2 FQGNSA. The CDR3 DNA reads as TGTGCCAGCAGCTCAACAGGGGGCGCACCTGAAGCTTTCTTT. The encoded protein is CASSSTGGAPEAFF.

This clonotype was detected ten times or more. The chain couples TRBV7-2 to TRBJ1-1; TRBD1 matches 7 bases. The V gene's germline CDR1 is SGHTA and CDR2 FQGNSA. The CDR3 is 14 amino acids. Trimming removed 5 bases from V and 4 bases from J; junction bases left unmatched: 7. The CDR3 nucleotides are TGTGCCAGCAGCGCGGACAGGATGTCCACTGAAGCTTTCTTT. Translated, it gives CASSADRMSTEAFF.

In this sample, this clonotype turned up many times. V usage is TRBV4-2 and J usage is TRBJ2-5; 13 nucleotides align to TRBD2. The CDR3 totals 17 residues. Trimming removed 4 bases from V and 1 base from J; junction bases left unmatched: 6. CDR1 and CDR2 from the germline V gene are LGHNA and YNFKEQ. CDR3 sequence: CASSLITSGGAQETQYF. The CDR3 nucleotides are TGTGCCAGCAGCCTTATTACTAGCGGGGGGGCCCAAGAGACCCAGTACTTC.

V and J are TRBV6-6 and TRBJ2-4, with D tentatively TRBD2 (6 bases). The CDR3 is made up of 15 amino acids. Germline loops: CDR1 MNHNY, CDR2 SVGAGI (reference sequence). Trimming took off 8 bases at V and 3 bases at J, with 17 bases between the two ends. CDR3 residues: CASHLGGSSKNIQYF. The DNA for the CDR3 is TGTGCCAGCCACTTGGGGGGTTCGAGCAAAAACATTCAGTACTTC.

By proportion, this clonotype is medium-sized (0.01 to 0.1%). The chain couples TRBV20-1 to TRBJ2-1, with a possible D match to TRBD2 (6 bases). The length of the CDR3 is 13 residues. Per the germline V gene, CDR1 is DFQATT and CDR2 is SNEGSKA (reference sequence). V was pared by 3 bases and J by 5 bases, with 11 bases between. The CDR3 here is CSASGRVNNEQFF. The CDR3 bases are TGCAGTGCTAGCGGGAGAGTGAACAATGAGCAGTTCTTC.

This clonotype has at least ten counts. The gene calls are TRBV3-1 and TRBJ2-5; D is perhaps TRBD2 (6 bases). V was clipped by 6 bases and J by 2 bases, with 16 bases between them. Germline V CDR1 and CDR2: LGHDT, YNNKEL (reference sequence). This CDR3 is 15 amino acids long. Written as DNA, the CDR3 is TGTGCCAGCAGGACGTATAGTAGCGGACAAGAGACCCAGTACTTC. Residues: CASRTYSSGQETQYF.

Many counts were recorded for this clonotype. The chain joins TRBV14 to TRBJ1-3, with D hard to call. This CDR3 is built from 14 residues. Germline loops: CDR1 SGHDN, CDR2 FVKESK. V was cut by 0 bases and J by 8 bases, with 11 bases left in between. CDR3 region: CASSQEVAGYTIYF. The CDR3 nucleotides are TGTGCCAGCAGCCAAGAAGTGGCGGGATACACCATATATTTT.

This clonotype has more than one count but fewer than ten. This chain links TRBV18 with TRBJ1-2; tentative D call: TRBD1 (5 bases). Germline V gene lookup returns CDR1 KGHSH and CDR2 LQKENI. V was shortened by 4 bases and J by 3 bases, with 21 bases between the two germline ends. This CDR3 spans 17 amino acids. DNA of the CDR3: TGTGCCAGCTCACTCAGCCCCCCCGGCGGGGGGGACTATGGCTACACCTTC. This gives the protein CASSLSPPGGGDYGYTF.

This clonotype came up many times. The genes are TRBV7-3 and TRBJ2-1; D perhaps matches TRBD1 (6 bases). Germline CDR1 is SGHTA and CDR2 is FQGTGA. CDR3 length equals 17 residues. Trimming removed 2 bases at V and 2 bases at J, with 16 bases between. This CDR3 reads CASSLLTTGFTYNEQFF. The CDR3 DNA is TGTGCCAGCAGCTTACTGACAACAGGGTTCACCTACAATGAGCAGTTCTTC.

Only a few counts were recorded for this clonotype. V and J are TRBV12-3 or TRBV12-4 and TRBJ1-4, with D perhaps matching TRBD1 (5 bases). This CDR3 has 15 residues. The germline V and J ends were trimmed by 6 bases and 5 bases, with 16 bases remaining between them. CDR3 sequence: CASRHRDRDNEKLFF. The CDR3, as DNA: TGTGCCAGCAGACACCGGGACCGGGACAATGAAAAACTGTTTTTT.

This clonotype was detected many times. The V call is TRBV3-1, the J call TRBJ2-2, with TRBD2 matching 11 bases. This CDR3 is 17 amino acids long. CDR1 and CDR2 (germline): LGHDT, YNNKEL (reference sequence). Trimming removed 4 bases from V and 7 bases from J; junction bases left unmatched: 11. In DNA, the CDR3 is TGTGCCAGCAGCCTGAAGCGGCTAGCGGGAGGAGGCGGGGAGCTGTTTTTT. It codes for CASSLKRLAGGGGELFF. The variable domain in full, completed from reference TRBV3-1 and TRBJ2-2, reads DTAVSQTPKYLVTQMGNDKSIKCEQNLGHDTMYWYKQDSKKFLKIMFSYNNKELIINETVPNRFSPKSPDKAHLNLHINSLELGDSAVYFCASSLKRLAGGGGELFFGEGSRLTVL.

Many counts were recorded for this clonotype. The rearrangement joins TRBV5-1 to TRBJ1-3; D remains ambiguous. Germline values: CDR1 SGHRS, CDR2 YFSETQ. This CDR3 region has 14 residues. V was trimmed by 3 bases and J by 2 bases, leaving 9 bases between them. The CDR3 DNA sequence: TGCGCCAGCAGCTCCGGAAGTGCTGGAAACACCATATATTTT. Encoded protein: CASSSGSAGNTIYF.

V usage is TRBV28 and J usage is TRBJ2-2; TRBD2 might be the D (6 bases). This CDR3 comprises 13 residues. Per the germline V gene, CDR1 is MDHEN and CDR2 is SYDVKM. V shed 8 bases and J shed 1 base, with 8 bases lying between them. CDR3 residues: CASGTENTGELFF. The CDR3 DNA sequence: TGTGCCAGCGGGACTGAGAACACCGGGGAGCTGTTTTTT.

This clonotype is classed as medium-sized. DNA of the CDR3: TGTGCCAGTAGTATTGGACGGTCCTACGAGCAGTACTTC. Amino acid sequence: CASSIGRSYEQYF. The chain joins TRBV19 to TRBJ2-7; no definite D call. The CDR3 is made up of 13 amino acids. Looked up from germline, CDR1 is LNHDA and CDR2 is SQIVND (reference sequence). The germline V and J ends were trimmed by 3 bases and 1 base, with 7 bases remaining between them. The full variable domain, with the rest looked up from reference TRBV19 and TRBJ2-7, is DGGITQSPKYLFRKEGQNVTLSCEQNLNHDAMYWYRQDPGQGLRLIYYSQIVNDFQKGDIAEGYSVSREKKESFPLTVTSAQKNPTAFYLCASSIGRSYEQYFGPGTRLTVT.